This paragraph covers one T cell receptor beta chain sequence. In the authors' methods: Amplification with reference gene primers provided the estimates of nucleated cell counts. Clones were read by immunoSEQ multiplex PCR, and TCRdb kept only the in-frame ones, dropping some. The V and J calls and clone size come from that table; D and trimming were worked out from the DNA. The table includes 240,000 or so clones, about 88% detected once. The data derive from a study of blood T cell repertoires in COVID-19. The overall study: Material from acute and convalescent COVID-19 was sourced from the United States, Italy and Spain.

Germline loops: CDR1 WSHSY, CDR2 SAAADI. Trimming at V came to 1 base and at J to 0 bases, leaving 2 bases not matched to a gene. The CDR3 contains 16 residues. Sequenced: peripheral blood. This TCR derives from a woman between 40 and 55 years old who had recovered from COVID-19. The chain links TRBV10-2 to TRBJ2-3, with 9 bases lining up with TRBD2. The CDR3 loop reads CASSEWAGGSTDTQYF. The CDR3 nucleotides read TGCGCCAGCAGTGAGTGGGCGGGAGGGAGCACAGATACGCAGTATTTT.